These 6 T cell receptor beta chains came from one sample sequenced in a study of human T cells and chemical hapten exposure. Total RNA was extracted from unfractionated whole blood. Individual cDNA molecules received unique molecular identifiers in the library. TCRdb itself ran the reads through MiXCR, one entry per CDR3 protein. Counted here are about 120,000 distinct CDR3 sequences, about 8.9% occurring once; the ten biggest clones make up over 1.1%. Sequenced sample: whole blood. Receptor source: a human donor in good health. Some clones in this sample may be carry-over from other donors' samples.

This clonotype was counted between two and nine times. V is TRBV27 and J is TRBJ2-2, with 9 positions matching TRBD1. This CDR3 contains 15 residues. CDR1 is MNHEY, CDR2 SMNVEV, per germline (reference sequence). V shed 6 bases, J shed 6 bases, and the junction held 8 bases outside the gene matches. CDR3 loop: CASRGFTGGPGELFF. In DNA, the CDR3 is TGTGCCAGCAGGGGATTCACAGGGGGCCCCGGGGAGCTGTTTTTT.

V usage is TRBV2 and J usage is TRBJ2-4, with D perhaps matching TRBD1 or TRBD2 (5 bases each). The CDR3 sequence is 16 residues long. CDR1 and CDR2 from the germline V gene are SNHLY and FYNNEI. V lost 3 bases and J 0 bases, leaving 12 bases between the germline ends. As DNA, the CDR3 is TGTGCCAGCAGTGAGGGGGACCTTAGAGCCAAAAACATTCAGTACTTC. Translation: CASSEGDLRAKNIQYF.

This clonotype was counted between two and nine times. The chain links TRBV19 to TRBJ2-2; 8 positions match TRBD1. Germline CDR1 and CDR2: LNHDA and SQIVND (reference sequence). J lost 2 bases, V lost 5 bases, and 4 bases had no gene match. The CDR3 totals 15 residues. CDR3 nucleotides: TGTGCCAGTAGTTTAGGACAGGGAAACACCGGGGAGCTGTTTTTT. This encodes CASSLGQGNTGELFF. The entire variable domain, with the rest obtained from reference TRBV19 and TRBJ2-2, is as follows: DGGITQSPKYLFRKEGQNVTLSCEQNLNHDAMYWYRQDPGQGLRLIYYSQIVNDFQKGDIAEGYSVSREKKESFPLTVTSAQKNPTAFYLCASSLGQGNTGELFFGEGSRLTVL.

This clonotype has ten or more counts. The genes are TRBV20-1 and TRBJ2-7, with 12 positions matching TRBD2. The CDR3 runs 19 residues. CDR1 is DFQATT and CDR2 is SNEGSKA in the germline V gene (reference sequence). The junction had 12 bases not matched to a gene; V was cut back by 0 bases and J by 0 bases. The DNA for the CDR3 is TGCAGTGCTAGAGAGGTCTGGGGACTAGCGGGCCGAAGCTCCTACGAGCAGTACTTC. Its protein product is CSAREVWGLAGRSSYEQYF.

This clonotype has a single count. The chain employs TRBV5-1 and TRBJ2-3; D is possibly TRBD1 or TRBD2 (5 bases each). Between the trimmed V and J ends, which lost 4 bases and 0 bases, there was a span of 9 bases. CDR1 is SGHRS, CDR2 YFSETQ, per germline. This CDR3 is built from 14 residues. The DNA for the CDR3 is TGCGCCAGCAGCACCCGGGACAGCACAGATACGCAGTATTTT. Its protein product is CASSTRDSTDTQYF. The whole variable domain, filled in from reference TRBV5-1 and TRBJ2-3, reads KAGVTQTPRYLIKTRGQQVTLSCSPISGHRSVSWYQQTPGQGLQFLFEYFSETQRNKGNFPGRFSGRQFSNSRSEMNVSTLELGDSALYLCASSTRDSTDTQYFGPGTRLTVL.

This clonotype was seen ten or more times. The rearrangement uses TRBV6-1 and TRBJ2-1; 13 bases line up with TRBD2. The CDR3 is 16 amino acids. V lost 6 bases and J lost 9; bases outside the gene matches: 11. CDR1 is MNHNS and CDR2 is SASEGT in the germline V gene. In DNA, the CDR3 is TGTGCCAGCAGGGAGGTTAGACTAGCGGGAGGTGGTGAGCAGTTCTTC. Its protein product is CASREVRLAGGGEQFF.